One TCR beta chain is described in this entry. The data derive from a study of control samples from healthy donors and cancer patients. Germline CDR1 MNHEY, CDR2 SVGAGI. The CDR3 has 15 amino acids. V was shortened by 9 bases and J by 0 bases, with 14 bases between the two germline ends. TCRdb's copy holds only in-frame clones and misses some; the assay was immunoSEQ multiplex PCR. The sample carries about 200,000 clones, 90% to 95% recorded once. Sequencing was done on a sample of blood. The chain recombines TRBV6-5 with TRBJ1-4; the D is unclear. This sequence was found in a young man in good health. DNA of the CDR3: TGTGCCAGGCCCGACGACTCCGCAACTAATGAAAAACTGTTTTTT. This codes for CARPDDSATNEKLFF.